This T cell receptor (beta chain) comes out of a study of cytomegalovirus exposure and HLA in healthy donors. It was with 60 Vbeta and 13 Jbeta primers that the PCR ran. The method was immunoSEQ multiplex PCR; TCRdb's version includes in-frame clones alone and lacks a portion of them. The sample has around 150,000 clones, around nine tenths seen once. The length of the CDR3 is 13 residues. V was shortened by 3 bases and J by 4 bases, with 4 bases between the two germline ends. The germline CDR1 and CDR2 sequences are SNHLY and FYNNEI. Material for sequencing was PBMCs. This TCR was recovered from a young woman in good health and CMV-seronegative. The chain employs TRBV2 and TRBJ1-6; D ambiguous. CDR3 in amino acids: CASSDRYNSPLHF. DNA for the CDR3: TGTGCCAGCAGTGACAGATATAATTCACCCCTCCACTTT.